The entry below describes one T cell receptor (beta chain). Its antigen is not identified. Germline and junction disagree at one end, which may indicate a read error. The data were obtained in a study of post-analysis software for immune sequencing data. Study-level points and caveats: Controls significantly exceeded multiple sclerosis patients in normalized Chao1 diversity. The five TRBV segments detected at higher frequency in patients than in controls included TRBV5-6, TRBV5-1 and TRBV20-1.

Tagging with unique molecular identifiers was a feature of the TCR beta cDNA libraries. One entry per CDR3 protein results from TCRdb running MiXCR on the PCR reads. The sample records more than 450,000 distinct CDR3 sequences, around 36% being singletons. The CDR3 is made up of 15 amino acids. V usage is TRBV12-3 or TRBV12-4 and J usage is TRBJ2-3; D possibly corresponds to TRBD1 (6 bases). This clonotype was obtained from a girl between 2 and 17 years old with multiple sclerosis. Sequences were obtained from blood. The CDR3 spells CASTQHQGWADMQYF. The CDR3 DNA sequence: TGTGCCAGCACCCAACACCAGGGGTGGGCGGATATGCAGTATTTT.